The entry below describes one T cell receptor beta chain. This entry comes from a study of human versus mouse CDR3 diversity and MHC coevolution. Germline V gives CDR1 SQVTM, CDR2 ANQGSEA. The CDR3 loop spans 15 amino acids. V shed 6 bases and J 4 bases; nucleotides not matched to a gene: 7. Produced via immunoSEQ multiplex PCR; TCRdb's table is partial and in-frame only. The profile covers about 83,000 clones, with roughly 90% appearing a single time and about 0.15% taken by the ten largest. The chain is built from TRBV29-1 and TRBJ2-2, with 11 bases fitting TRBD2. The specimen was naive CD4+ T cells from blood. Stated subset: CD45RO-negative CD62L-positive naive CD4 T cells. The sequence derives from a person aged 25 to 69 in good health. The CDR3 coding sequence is TGCAGCGTCGGGCTAGCGGGGGGACGCACCGGGGAGCTGTTTTTT. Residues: CSVGLAGGRTGELFF.